This TCR beta chain is from a study of T cells after somatic rescue of genetic block. Libraries were prepared by immunoSEQ multiplex PCR; TCRdb keeps only in-frame clonotypes and omits some of them. The repertoire holds some 70,000 clones, with approximately 90% as singletons. This CDR3 has 18 residues. Trimming cost V 0 bases and J 0 bases; bases outside gene matches: 7. Germline assignment: CDR1 LGHNA and CDR2 YNFKEQ. The TCR was taken from a man aged 30 to 45. Sequencing was done on a sample of peripheral blood mononuclear cells (PBMCs). The chain carries TRBV4-2 and TRBJ2-1; TRBD2 agrees at 8 bases. CDR3 sequence reads: CASSQELADSRSYNEQFF. The CDR3 coding sequence is TGTGCCAGCAGCCAAGAACTAGCGGATTCCCGCTCCTACAATGAGCAGTTCTTC.